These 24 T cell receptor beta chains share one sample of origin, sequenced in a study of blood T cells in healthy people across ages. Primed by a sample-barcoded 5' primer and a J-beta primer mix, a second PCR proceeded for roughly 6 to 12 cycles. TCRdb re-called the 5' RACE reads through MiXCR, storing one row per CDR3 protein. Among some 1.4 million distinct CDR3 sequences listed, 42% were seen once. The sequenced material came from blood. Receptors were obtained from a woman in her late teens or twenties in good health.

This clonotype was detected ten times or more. CDR3 loop: CASSGGQTQYF. CDR3 coding DNA: TGTGCCAGCAGTGGGGGTCAGACGCAGTATTTT. The chain is built from TRBV12-3 or TRBV12-4 and TRBJ2-3; D is perhaps TRBD1 or TRBD2 (5 bases each). V lost 5 bases, J lost 9 bases, and 9 bases lay in between. The length of the CDR3 is 11 residues.

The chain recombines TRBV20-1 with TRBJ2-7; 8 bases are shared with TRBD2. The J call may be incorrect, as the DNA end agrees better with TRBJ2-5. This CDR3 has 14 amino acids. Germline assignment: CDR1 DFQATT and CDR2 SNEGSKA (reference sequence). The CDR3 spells CSAGTPSGQETQYF. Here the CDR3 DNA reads TGCAGTGCTGGAACCCCTAGCGGGCAAGAGACCCAGTACTTC.

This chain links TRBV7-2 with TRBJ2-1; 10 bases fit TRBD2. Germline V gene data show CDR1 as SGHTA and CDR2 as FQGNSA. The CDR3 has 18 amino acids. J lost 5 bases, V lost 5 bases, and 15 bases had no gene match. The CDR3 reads CASSQRGGGRFRNNEQFF. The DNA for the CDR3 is TGTGCCAGCAGCCAGCGGGGGGGCGGGAGATTTAGGAACAATGAGCAGTTCTTC.

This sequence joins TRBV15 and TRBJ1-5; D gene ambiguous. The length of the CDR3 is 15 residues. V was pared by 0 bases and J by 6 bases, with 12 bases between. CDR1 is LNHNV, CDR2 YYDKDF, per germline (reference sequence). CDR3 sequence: CATSRDQSVSQPQHF. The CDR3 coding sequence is TGTGCCACCAGCAGAGATCAGTCGGTTTCTCAGCCCCAGCATTTT.

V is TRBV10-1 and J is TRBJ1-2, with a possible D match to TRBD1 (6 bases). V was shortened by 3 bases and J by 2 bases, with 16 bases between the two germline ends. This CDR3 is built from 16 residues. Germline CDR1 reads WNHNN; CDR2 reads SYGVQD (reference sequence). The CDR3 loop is CASSDSRTASNYGYTF. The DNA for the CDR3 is TGCGCCAGCAGTGATTCCCGGACAGCCTCCAACTATGGCTACACCTTC.

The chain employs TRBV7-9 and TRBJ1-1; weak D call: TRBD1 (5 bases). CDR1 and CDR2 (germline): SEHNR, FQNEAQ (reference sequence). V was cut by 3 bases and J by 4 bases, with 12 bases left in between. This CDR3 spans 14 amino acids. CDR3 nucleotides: TGTGCCAGCAGCTTGACAGCCGGGGCCACTGAAGCTTTCTTT. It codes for CASSLTAGATEAFF.

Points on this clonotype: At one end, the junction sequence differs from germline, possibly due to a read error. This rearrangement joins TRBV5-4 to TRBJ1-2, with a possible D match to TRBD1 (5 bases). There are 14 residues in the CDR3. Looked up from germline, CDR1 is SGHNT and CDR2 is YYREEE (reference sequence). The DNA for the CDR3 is TGTGCCAGAAACCTCAGGGACCTTAACTATGACTACACCTTC. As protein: CARNLRDLNYDYTF. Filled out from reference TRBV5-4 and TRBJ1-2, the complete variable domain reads ETGVTQSPTHLIKTRGQQVTLRCSSQSGHNTVSWYQQALGQGPQFIFQYYREEENGRGNFPPRFSGLQFPNYSSELNVNALELDDSALYLCARNLRDLNYDYTFGSGTRLTVV.

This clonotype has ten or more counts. The CDR3 DNA sequence: TGTGCCAGCAGGAGAGGAGGTACTGAAGCTTTCTTT. This sequence encodes CASRRGGTEAFF. The chain combines TRBV12-3 or TRBV12-4 with TRBJ1-1; D not resolved. V was pared by 6 bases and J by 5 bases, with 10 bases between. The CDR3 is 12 residues long.

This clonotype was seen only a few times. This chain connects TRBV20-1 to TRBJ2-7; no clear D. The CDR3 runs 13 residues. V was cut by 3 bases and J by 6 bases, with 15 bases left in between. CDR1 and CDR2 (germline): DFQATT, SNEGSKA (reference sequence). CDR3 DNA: TGCAGTGCTAGGGGTCGAGGTTGGGGCGAGCAGTACTTC. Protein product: CSARGRGWGEQYF.

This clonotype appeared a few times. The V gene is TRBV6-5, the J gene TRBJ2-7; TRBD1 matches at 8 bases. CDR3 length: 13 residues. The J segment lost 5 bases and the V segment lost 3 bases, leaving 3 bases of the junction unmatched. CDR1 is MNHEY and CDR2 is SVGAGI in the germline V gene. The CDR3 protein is CASSYKTGDEQYF. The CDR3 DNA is TGTGCCAGCAGTTATAAGACAGGGGACGAGCAGTACTTC.

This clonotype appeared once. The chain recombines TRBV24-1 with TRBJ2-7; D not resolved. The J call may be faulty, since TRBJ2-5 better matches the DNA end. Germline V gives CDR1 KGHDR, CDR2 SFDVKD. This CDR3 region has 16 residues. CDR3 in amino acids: CATSDAKDGFLETQYF. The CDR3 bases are TGTGCCACCAGTGATGCGAAAGACGGGTTTTTAGAGACCCAGTACTTC.

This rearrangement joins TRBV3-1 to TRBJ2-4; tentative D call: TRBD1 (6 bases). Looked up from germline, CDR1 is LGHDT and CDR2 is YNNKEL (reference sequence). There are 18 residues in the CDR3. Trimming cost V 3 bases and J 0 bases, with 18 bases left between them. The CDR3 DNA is TGTGCCAGCAGCCACGAGCACAGGGCGCAGATAGCCAAAAACATTCAGTACTTC. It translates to CASSHEHRAQIAKNIQYF.

The chain's CDR3 is CASSQDRGASSYNEQYF. The CDR3 bases are TGTGCCAGCAGCCAAGATCGCGGCGCTAGCTCCTACAATGAGCAGTACTTC. This sequence joins TRBV3-1 and TRBJ2-1, with D possibly matching TRBD2 (5 bases). The DNA end is more similar to TRBJ2-7, so the J call may be wrong. This CDR3 has 17 amino acids. Germline assignment: CDR1 LGHDT and CDR2 YNNKEL (reference sequence).

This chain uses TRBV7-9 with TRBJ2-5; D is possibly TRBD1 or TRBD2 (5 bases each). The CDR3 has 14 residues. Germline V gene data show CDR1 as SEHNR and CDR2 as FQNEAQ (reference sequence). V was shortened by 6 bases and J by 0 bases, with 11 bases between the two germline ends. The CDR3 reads CASSRRDHQETQYF. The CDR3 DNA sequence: TGTGCCAGCAGTCGCCGGGACCACCAAGAGACCCAGTACTTC.

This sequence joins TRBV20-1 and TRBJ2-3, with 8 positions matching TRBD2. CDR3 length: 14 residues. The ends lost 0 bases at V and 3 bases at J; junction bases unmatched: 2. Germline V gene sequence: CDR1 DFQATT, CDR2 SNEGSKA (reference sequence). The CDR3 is CSARDPGGTDTQYF. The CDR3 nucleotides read TGCAGTGCTAGAGATCCGGGAGGGACAGATACGCAGTATTTT.

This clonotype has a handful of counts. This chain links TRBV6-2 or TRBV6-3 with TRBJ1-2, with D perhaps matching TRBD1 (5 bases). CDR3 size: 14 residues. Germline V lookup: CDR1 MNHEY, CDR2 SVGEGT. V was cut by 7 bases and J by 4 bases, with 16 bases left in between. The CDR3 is CASIDHQGSYGYTF. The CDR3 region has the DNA TGTGCCAGCATCGATCACCAGGGTAGCTATGGCTACACCTTC.

As DNA, the CDR3 is TGCGCCAGCAGCCCGGGACAGGGGTGGAACGAGCAGTACTTC. Protein product: CASSPGQGWNEQYF. V is TRBV5-1 and J is TRBJ2-7; 10 nucleotides line up with TRBD1. The CDR3 runs 14 residues. With 4 bases clipped from V and 5 bases from J, the junction kept 6 bases outside the gene matches. Germline lookup yields CDR1 SGHRS and CDR2 YFSETQ.

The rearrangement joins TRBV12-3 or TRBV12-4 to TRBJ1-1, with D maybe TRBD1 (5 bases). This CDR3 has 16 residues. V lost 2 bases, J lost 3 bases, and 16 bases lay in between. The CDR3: CASSLHGALGHTEAFF. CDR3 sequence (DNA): TGTGCCAGCAGTTTACATGGGGCCCTTGGCCACACTGAAGCTTTCTTT.

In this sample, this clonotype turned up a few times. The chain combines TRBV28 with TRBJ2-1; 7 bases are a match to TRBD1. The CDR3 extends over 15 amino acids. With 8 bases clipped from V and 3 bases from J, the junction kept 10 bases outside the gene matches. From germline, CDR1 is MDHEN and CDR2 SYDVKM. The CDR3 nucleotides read TGTGCCAGCGACGCTTCAGGACAGGTCTACAATGAGCAGTTCTTC. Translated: CASDASGQVYNEQFF. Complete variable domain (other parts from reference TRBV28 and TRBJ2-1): DVKVTQSSRYLVKRTGEKVFLECVQDMDHENMFWYRQDPGLGLRLIYFSYDVKMKEKGDIPEGYSVSREKKERFSLILESASTNQTSMYLCASDASGQVYNEQFFGPGTRLTVL.

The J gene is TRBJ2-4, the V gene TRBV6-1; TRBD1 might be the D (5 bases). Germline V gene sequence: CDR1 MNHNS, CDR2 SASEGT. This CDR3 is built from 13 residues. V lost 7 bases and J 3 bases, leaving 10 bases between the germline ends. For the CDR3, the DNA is TGTGCCAGCAATCCCGACAGCAAAAACATTCAGTACTTC. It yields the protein CASNPDSKNIQYF.

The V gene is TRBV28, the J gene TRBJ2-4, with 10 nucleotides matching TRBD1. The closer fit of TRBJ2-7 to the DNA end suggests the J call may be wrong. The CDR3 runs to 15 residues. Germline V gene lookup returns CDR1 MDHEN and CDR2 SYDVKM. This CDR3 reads CASSPPTGGAYEQYF. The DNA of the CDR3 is TGTGCCAGCAGTCCACCGACAGGGGGCGCATACGAGCAGTACTTC.

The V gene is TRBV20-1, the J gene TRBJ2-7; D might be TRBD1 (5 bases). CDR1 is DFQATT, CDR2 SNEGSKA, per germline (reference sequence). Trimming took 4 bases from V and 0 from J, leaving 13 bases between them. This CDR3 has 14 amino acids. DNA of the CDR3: TGCAGTGCTACTCCCCGGACATTCTCCTACGAGCAGTACTTC. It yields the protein CSATPRTFSYEQYF.

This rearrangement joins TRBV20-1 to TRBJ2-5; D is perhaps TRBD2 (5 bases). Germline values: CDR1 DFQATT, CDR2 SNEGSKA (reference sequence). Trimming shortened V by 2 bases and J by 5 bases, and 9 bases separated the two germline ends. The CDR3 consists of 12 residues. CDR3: CSARNERETQYF. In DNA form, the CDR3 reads TGCAGTGCTAGAAATGAGCGGGAGACCCAGTACTTC.

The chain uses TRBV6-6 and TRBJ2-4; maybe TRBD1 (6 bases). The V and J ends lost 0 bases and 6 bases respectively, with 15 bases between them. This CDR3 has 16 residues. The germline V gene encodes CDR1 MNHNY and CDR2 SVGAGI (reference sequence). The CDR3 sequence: CASSYSERTGRNIQYF. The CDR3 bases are TGTGCCAGCAGTTACTCGGAACGAACAGGGAGAAACATTCAGTACTTC.